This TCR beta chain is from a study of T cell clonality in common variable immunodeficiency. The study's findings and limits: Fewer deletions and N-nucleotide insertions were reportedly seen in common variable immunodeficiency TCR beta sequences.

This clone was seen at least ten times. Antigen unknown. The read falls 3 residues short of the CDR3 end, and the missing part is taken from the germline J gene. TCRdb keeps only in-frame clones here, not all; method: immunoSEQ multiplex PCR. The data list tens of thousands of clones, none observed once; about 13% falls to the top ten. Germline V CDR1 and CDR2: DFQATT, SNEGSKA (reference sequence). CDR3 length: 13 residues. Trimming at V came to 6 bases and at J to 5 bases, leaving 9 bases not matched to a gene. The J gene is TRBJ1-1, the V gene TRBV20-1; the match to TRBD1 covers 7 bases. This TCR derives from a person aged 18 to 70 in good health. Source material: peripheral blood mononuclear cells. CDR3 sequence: CSAPTGTVTEAFF. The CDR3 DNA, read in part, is TGCAGTGCCCCGACCGGGACAGTAACTGAA.